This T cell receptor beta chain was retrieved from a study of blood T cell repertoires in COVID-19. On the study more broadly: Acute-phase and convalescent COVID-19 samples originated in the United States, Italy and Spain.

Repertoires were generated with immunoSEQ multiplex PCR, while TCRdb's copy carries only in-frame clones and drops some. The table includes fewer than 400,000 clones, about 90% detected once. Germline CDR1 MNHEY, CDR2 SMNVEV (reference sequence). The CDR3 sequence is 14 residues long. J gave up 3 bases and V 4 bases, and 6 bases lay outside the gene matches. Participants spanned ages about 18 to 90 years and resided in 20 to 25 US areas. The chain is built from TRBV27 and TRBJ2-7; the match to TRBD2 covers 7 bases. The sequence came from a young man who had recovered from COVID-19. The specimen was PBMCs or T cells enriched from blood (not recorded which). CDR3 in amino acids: CASSSGGGSYEQYF. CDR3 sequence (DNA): TGTGCCAGCAGTTCGGGCGGGGGTAGCTACGAGCAGTACTTC.